The T cell receptor beta chain described here comes from a study of shared clonotypes between healthy human individuals. The assay was immunoSEQ multiplex PCR, and TCRdb's table has in-frame clones only and misses some. Of more than 1,200,000 clones listed, approximately 98.5% are singletons. The receptor comes from a man between 25 and 39 years old in good health. Specimen: naive CD4+ T cells sorted from blood. Subset given: CD45RA+ positively selected.

The chain's CDR3 is CASSRQGDSYEQYF. CDR3 sequence (DNA): TGTGCCAGCAGCCGACAGGGGGATTCTTACGAGCAGTACTTC. The rearrangement uses TRBV11-1 and TRBJ2-7; 9 nucleotides line up with TRBD1. Germline V gene sequence: CDR1 SGHAT, CDR2 FQDESV (reference sequence). The junction had 6 bases not matched to a gene; V was cut back by 5 bases and J by 4 bases. This CDR3 region has 14 residues.